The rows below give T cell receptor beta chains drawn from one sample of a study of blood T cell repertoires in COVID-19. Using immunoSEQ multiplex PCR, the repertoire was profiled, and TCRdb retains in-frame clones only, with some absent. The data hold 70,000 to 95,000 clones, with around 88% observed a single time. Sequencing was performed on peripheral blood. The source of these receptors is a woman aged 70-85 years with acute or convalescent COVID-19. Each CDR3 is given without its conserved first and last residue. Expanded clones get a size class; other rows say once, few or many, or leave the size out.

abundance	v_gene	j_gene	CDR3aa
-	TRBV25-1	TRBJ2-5	ASSWGQGVETQY
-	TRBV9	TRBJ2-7	ASSPGLASYEQY
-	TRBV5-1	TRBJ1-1	ASSSPRAADTEAF
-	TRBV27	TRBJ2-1	ASSPRWDSGRYNEQF
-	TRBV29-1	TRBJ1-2	SVEFGDSGGFDGYT
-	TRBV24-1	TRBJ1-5	ATSPAGAYQPQH
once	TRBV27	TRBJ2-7	ASSPILAGAFEQY
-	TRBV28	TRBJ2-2	ASNGTPNTGELF
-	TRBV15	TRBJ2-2	ATSGRLAGVSGELF
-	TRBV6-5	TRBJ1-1	ATSAPGQPNTEAF
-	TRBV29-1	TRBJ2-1	SAADSSYNEQF
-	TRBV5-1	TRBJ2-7	ASSSGVEQY
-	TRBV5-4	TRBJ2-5	ASSLVPREVGETQY
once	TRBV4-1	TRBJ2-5	ASSQVSQETQY
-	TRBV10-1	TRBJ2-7	ASSDRGRELYEQY
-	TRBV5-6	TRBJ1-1	ASSLFGGQGAF
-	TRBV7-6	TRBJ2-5	ASSLGASGGETQY
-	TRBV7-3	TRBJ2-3	ASSLSLGGTSGGPWDTQY
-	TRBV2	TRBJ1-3	ASSLRTGTAGNTIY
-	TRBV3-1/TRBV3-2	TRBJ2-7	ASSQGTSGFEYEQY
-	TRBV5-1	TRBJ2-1	ASSLGLQGPYNEQF
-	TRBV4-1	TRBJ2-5	ASSLGTNQETQY
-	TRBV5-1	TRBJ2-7	ASSLVGGRNEQY
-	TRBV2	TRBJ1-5	ASSADSGNQPQH
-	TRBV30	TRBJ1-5	AWSVGGQTGRPQH
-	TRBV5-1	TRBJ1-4	ASSTTGLNEKLF
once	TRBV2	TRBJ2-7	ASSRTSYEQY
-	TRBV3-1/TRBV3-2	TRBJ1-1	ASSQTEIEAF
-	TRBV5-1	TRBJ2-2	ASKSRENTGELF
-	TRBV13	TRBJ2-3	ASSLESFFDRRASGRSTDTQY
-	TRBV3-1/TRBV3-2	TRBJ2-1	ASSQVGGPSYNEQF
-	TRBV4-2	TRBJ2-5	ASRQAGGAQETQY
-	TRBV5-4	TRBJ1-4	ASSLDPESTNEKLF